This T cell receptor (beta chain) stems from a study of T cell clones after liver transplantation. Trimming left V 0 bases short and J 1 base short, with 7 bases between. This CDR3 has 14 residues. Germline V gives CDR1 SGDLS, CDR2 YYNGEE. Measured with immunoSEQ multiplex PCR; TCRdb has only the in-frame clones, and not every one. The data show roughly 80,000 clones, with approximately 87% seen just once and roughly 3% held by the top ten. This clonotype was sampled from a human patient who received a liver transplant. Some T cells may be transferred from the graft donor. The gene calls are TRBV9 and TRBJ2-5; D is unclear. Sample: CD4+ T cells from blood, taken at the 22-month timepoint. Here the CDR3 DNA reads TGTGCCAGCAGCGTAGTTGGCCGCCAAGAGACCCAGTACTTC. This gives the protein CASSVVGRQETQYF.